This TCR beta chain originates from a study of cytomegalovirus exposure and HLA in healthy donors. Study background: The same platform was used for the 130 or so validation repertoires as for the 666 first-cohort repertoires, as reported in a later analysis.

The CDR3 totals 17 residues. The V and J ends lost 0 bases and 3 bases, in that order; junction bases with no gene match: 12. CDR1 and CDR2 from the germline V gene are SGHRS and YFSETQ. The repertoire was sequenced with immunoSEQ multiplex PCR; TCRdb's copy has only in-frame clones and lacks some. Here the sample spans around 120,000 clones, 80% to 90% being singletons. On this clone: Antigen: not known.

Overall study findings and caveats: Rarity held for most TCR sequences, but there were some public TCRs that occurred in many donors.

This rearrangement joins TRBV5-1 to TRBJ2-7; TRBD1 agrees at 7 bases. The source is a woman between 18 and 30 years old in good health and CMV-seronegative. The sequenced material came from PBMCs. The CDR3 sequence is CASSLGDIDRVGYEQYF. The DNA of the CDR3 is TGCGCCAGCAGCTTGGGAGATATTGACAGGGTTGGCTACGAGCAGTACTTC.